The 22 T cell receptor beta chains below were found in one sample sequenced in a study of blood T cell repertoires in COVID-19. Only in-frame clones appear in the TCRdb table, and some are missing; sequencing was by immunoSEQ multiplex PCR. Here the sample spans 200,000 to 300,000 clones, 86% being singletons. Sample: peripheral blood. These TCRs come from a man aged 25 to 40 with active or convalescent COVID-19.

The rearrangement links TRBV11-3 to TRBJ2-2, with D perhaps matching TRBD1 (6 bases). This CDR3 comprises 16 residues. The germline V gene encodes CDR1 SGHNT and CDR2 YENEEA. The ends were cut back, 3 bases at V and 4 bases at J, with 15 bases in the middle. DNA for the CDR3: TGTGCCAGCAGCTTGCCGGGGCAGGGGCCCACCGGGGAGCTGTTTTTT. Its protein product is CASSLPGQGPTGELFF.

The chain links TRBV11-2 to TRBJ1-1; possibly TRBD1 for D (6 bases). The germline V and J ends were trimmed by 4 bases and 6 bases, with 18 bases remaining between them. Per the germline V gene, CDR1 is SGHAT and CDR2 is FQNNGV. This CDR3 comprises 15 residues. The chain's CDR3 is CASSSLQGFGPEAFF. CDR3 DNA sequence: TGTGCCAGCAGCTCCTTACAGGGTTTCGGACCTGAAGCTTTCTTT. Complete variable domain (other parts from reference TRBV11-2 and TRBJ1-1): EAGVAQSPRYKIIEKRQSVAFWCNPISGHATLYWYQQILGQGPKLLIQFQNNGVVDDSQLPKDRFSAERLKGVDSTLKIQPAKLEDSAVYLCASSSLQGFGPEAFFGQGTRLTVV.

In this sample, this clone turned up once. The CDR3, as DNA: TGCGCCAGCAGCCATTTTCCCCGTGGCGTGAGGGGGCGAGGGAATTCACCCCTCCACTTT. It encodes CASSHFPRGVRGRGNSPLHF. The chain is built from TRBV4-1 and TRBJ1-6, with 7 positions matching TRBD1. This CDR3 spans 20 amino acids. Looked up from germline, CDR1 is MGHRA and CDR2 is YSYEKL. J was trimmed by 7 bases and V by 3 bases; bases with no gene match: 21.

The CDR3 DNA reads as TGTGCCAGCACCATGGGACAGGGGAGGGTCTACGAGCAGTACTTC. This translates into CASTMGQGRVYEQYF. The gene calls are TRBV2 and TRBJ2-7, with 10 nucleotides matching TRBD1. Trimming took 7 bases from V and 3 from J; bases not matched to a gene: 9. Germline CDR1 SNHLY, CDR2 FYNNEI. The CDR3 contains 15 residues.

CDR3 loop: CASSAGRDREYNEQFF. CDR3 DNA sequence: TGTGCCAGCAGTGCCGGTCGGGACAGGGAATACAATGAGCAGTTCTTC. V is TRBV27 and J is TRBJ2-1; 9 bases are shared with TRBD1. The CDR3 spans 16 residues. J lost 4 bases, V lost 5 bases, and 9 bases had no gene match. Germline-derived CDR1 and CDR2 are MNHEY and SMNVEV (reference sequence).

This chain joins TRBV18 and TRBJ2-3, with 10 bases matching TRBD1. CDR3 length: 16 amino acids. The germline CDR1 and CDR2 sequences are KGHSH and LQKENI. The V and J ends lost 2 bases and 0 bases, in that order; junction bases with no gene match: 2. This CDR3 is CASSPRQGASTDTQYF. The CDR3, as DNA: TGTGCCAGCTCACCAAGACAGGGGGCAAGCACAGATACGCAGTATTTT.

The table lists this clone with a count of one. V usage is TRBV6-6 and J usage is TRBJ1-2; a weak D match, TRBD1 (6 bases). The CDR3 has 15 amino acids. The V end was cut by 8 bases, the J end by 2 bases, with 18 bases between. Germline assignment: CDR1 MNHNY and CDR2 SVGAGI (reference sequence). Here the CDR3 reads CASSVQRTENYGYTF. In DNA form, the CDR3 reads TGTGCCAGCTCCGTCCAAAGGACAGAAAACTATGGCTACACCTTC.

The chain recombines TRBV30 with TRBJ1-5, with a possible D match to TRBD1 (5 bases). This CDR3 is 13 amino acids long. V lost 1 base, J lost 7 bases, and 11 bases lay in between. Germline V gives CDR1 GTSNPN, CDR2 SVGIG (reference sequence). The CDR3 sequence is CAWSAGKGQPQHF. The CDR3 bases are TGTGCCTGGAGTGCAGGGAAAGGGCAGCCCCAGCATTTT. Looking up the rest from reference TRBV30 and TRBJ1-5 gives the full variable domain: SQTIHQWPATLVQPVGSPLSLECTVEGTSNPNLYWYRQAAGRGLQLLFYSVGIGQISSEVPQNLSASRPQDRQFILSSKKLLLSDSGFYLCAWSAGKGQPQHFGDGTRLSIL.

This chain joins TRBV6-1 and TRBJ1-4; no clear D gene. This CDR3 spans 14 amino acids. Germline values: CDR1 MNHNS, CDR2 SASEGT. V was pared by 3 bases and J by 7 bases, with 12 bases between. The CDR3 DNA is TGTGCCAGCAGTGACGCCCGGGAAGGTGAAAAACTGTTTTTT. It translates to CASSDAREGEKLFF.

V gene TRBV6-5 combines with J gene TRBJ1-1; no clear D gene. V lost 2 bases and J 6 bases, leaving 19 bases between the germline ends. The CDR3 length is 16 residues. Germline loops: CDR1 MNHEY, CDR2 SVGAGI. The CDR3 nucleotides read TGTGCCAGCAGTTACGAAAGGACCCATGGAGGCGCTGAAGCTTTCTTT. This gives the protein CASSYERTHGGAEAFF.

This chain uses TRBV7-8 with TRBJ1-1, with D unclear. This CDR3 comprises 15 residues. Germline V gene sequence: CDR1 SGHVS, CDR2 FQNEAQ. With 6 bases removed from V and 6 bases from J, the gap between germline ends came to 20 bases. The CDR3 loop reads CASRPAGARSAEAFF. Written as DNA, the CDR3 is TGTGCCAGCAGGCCCGCCGGAGCTCGGAGCGCTGAAGCTTTCTTT. The entire variable domain, with the rest obtained from reference TRBV7-8 and TRBJ1-1, is as follows: GAGVSQSPRYKVAKRGQDVALRCDPISGHVSLFWYQQALGQGPEFLTYFQNEAQLDKSGLPSDRFFAERPEGSVSTLKIQRTQQEDSAVYLCASRPAGARSAEAFFGQGTRLTVV.

This clone has only one observation. The V and J genes are TRBV5-1 and TRBJ2-3; D may be TRBD2 (5 bases). The V end lost 4 bases, the J end lost 5 bases, and 11 bases lay between the germline ends. The germline CDR1 and CDR2 sequences are SGHRS and YFSETQ. This CDR3 has 13 residues. CDR3 loop: CASSLGRGDTQYF. For the CDR3, the DNA is TGCGCCAGCAGCCTTGGACGGGGAGATACGCAGTATTTT.

The rearrangement joins TRBV6-5 to TRBJ1-1; D unresolved. CDR3 length: 15 residues. Trimming left V 7 bases short and J 1 base short, with 16 bases between. Germline CDR1 and CDR2: MNHEY and SVGAGI. The chain's CDR3 is CASTGLPHGNTEAFF. DNA for the CDR3: TGTGCCAGCACCGGACTCCCCCATGGGAACACTGAAGCTTTCTTT.

Comments on this clone: The identical CDR3 is also encoded by other nucleotide sequences in the sample. The rearrangement uses TRBV9 and TRBJ2-5; D gene uncertain. Germline V gives CDR1 SGDLS, CDR2 YYNGEE. The CDR3 extends over 13 amino acids. Trimming stripped 0 bases from V and 2 bases from J, with 5 bases between. The CDR3 region has the DNA TGTGCCAGCAGCGTAGGCCAGCAAGAGACCCAGTACTTC. This translates into CASSVGQQETQYF.

The chain couples TRBV20-1 to TRBJ1-1; maybe TRBD1 (5 bases). The germline gives CDR1 DFQATT, CDR2 SNEGSKA (reference sequence). V was clipped by 3 bases and J by 7 bases, with 9 bases between them. The CDR3 contains 11 residues. The CDR3 loop reads CSARGGYEAFF. CDR3 DNA: TGCAGTGCTAGGGGGGGGTATGAAGCTTTCTTT.

With regard to this clone: Other DNA sequences in this sample translate to the same CDR3. The chain joins TRBV7-8 to TRBJ2-7, with D unclear. This CDR3 contains 12 residues. CDR1 is SGHVS and CDR2 is FQNEAQ in the germline V gene. V lost 3 bases and J lost 0, with 3 bases in between. The CDR3 loop is CASSFSSYEQYF. DNA of the CDR3: TGTGCCAGCAGCTTTAGCTCCTACGAGCAGTACTTC. Complete variable domain (other parts from reference TRBV7-8 and TRBJ2-7): GAGVSQSPRYKVAKRGQDVALRCDPISGHVSLFWYQQALGQGPEFLTYFQNEAQLDKSGLPSDRFFAERPEGSVSTLKIQRTQQEDSAVYLCASSFSSYEQYFGPGTRLTVT.

This clone appeared a single time. The gene calls are TRBV6-5 and TRBJ2-7, with 13 bases that match TRBD2. Trimming took 7 bases from V and 2 from J; bases not matched to a gene: 2. The CDR3 is 14 residues long. Germline values: CDR1 MNHEY, CDR2 SVGAGI. CDR3 sequence reads: CASKTSGGPYEQYF. CDR3 nucleotide sequence: TGTGCCAGCAAGACTAGCGGGGGGCCCTACGAGCAGTACTTC.

This clone was seen only once. In DNA form, the CDR3 reads TGTGCCAGCAAGGCGGTATCTGGGGCCAACGTCCTGACTTTC. Translation gives CASKAVSGANVLTF. This chain joins TRBV6-5 and TRBJ2-6; D gene uncertain. The CDR3 has 14 amino acids. Germline CDR1 MNHEY, CDR2 SVGAGI. Trimming shortened V by 7 bases and J by 1 base, and 8 bases separated the two germline ends.

This sequence joins TRBV5-1 and TRBJ1-2, with 9 bases identical to TRBD1. The ends lost 5 bases at V and 4 bases at J; junction bases unmatched: 9. The CDR3 totals 15 residues. The germline V gene has CDR1 SGHRS and CDR2 YFSETQ. The CDR3 DNA follows: TGCGCCAGCAGACAGGGACAGGGAGGGACCTATGGCTACACCTTC. It specifies CASRQGQGGTYGYTF.

The CDR3 region has the DNA TGTGCCAGCAGTGGGACAGGGCGAGAGGATTCACCCCTCCACTTT. The encoded protein is CASSGTGREDSPLHF. The rearrangement joins TRBV2 to TRBJ1-6; 8 positions agree with TRBD1. CDR1 is SNHLY, CDR2 FYNNEI, per germline. CDR3 length equals 15 residues. The V segment lost 4 bases and the J segment 8 bases; nucleotides outside the gene matches: 7.

The gene calls are TRBV19 and TRBJ2-5, with 7 bases matching TRBD1. CDR1 is LNHDA and CDR2 is SQIVND in the germline V gene (reference sequence). J was trimmed by 4 bases and V by 2 bases; bases with no gene match: 4. The CDR3 runs to 14 residues. CDR3 coding DNA: TGTGCCAGTAGTATAAGAGGGGGCGCAGAGACCCAGTACTTC. As protein: CASSIRGGAETQYF.

This chain connects TRBV5-6 to TRBJ1-5, with 8 bases matching TRBD1. Looked up from germline, CDR1 is SGHDT and CDR2 is YYEEEE. V trimming: 0 bases; J trimming: 7 bases; junction bases outside the gene matches: 6. This CDR3 has 15 amino acids. CDR3 nucleotides: TGTGCCAGCAGCTTGGCGCCAGGGGGCGGCCAGCCCCAGCATTTT. It yields the protein CASSLAPGGGQPQHF.